This T cell receptor (beta chain) was sequenced for a study of T cells in localized non-small cell lung cancer. Sequenced by immunoSEQ multiplex PCR; TCRdb stores in-frame clones only, minus some. The sample carries 100,000 to 150,000 clones, 89% recorded once. Germline V lookup: CDR1 MNHEY, CDR2 SVGAGI. The V end lost 0 bases, the J end lost 7 bases, and 9 bases lay between the germline ends. The CDR3 sequence is 13 residues long. The gene calls are TRBV6-5 and TRBJ1-2; possible D gene TRBD1, 5 bases. The TCR sequence derives from a female donor older than 55 with stage I lung adenocarcinoma. The sequencing used peripheral blood, collected before any cancer treatment. CDR3 sequence (DNA): TGTGCCAGCAGTTACTCGGGGGGACGTGGCTACACCTTC. Protein product: CASSYSGGRGYTF.